This T cell receptor (beta chain) was captured by sequencing in a study of T-cell memory formation after mild COVID-19 (dated by TCRdb to 2020 to 2022). For the wider study: TCR sequence clusters from the two donors were found to be largely donor specific. In two donors, T-cell clones that expanded and contracted after mild COVID-19 were tracked by sequencing TCRalpha and TCRbeta repertoires over time. Two young, previously healthy adult volunteers made up the cohort, one male and one female.

Ficoll-Paque density gradient centrifugation was the method used to isolate PBMCs. General study outcomes and caveats: Clones that contracted from day 15 to 85 showed balanced CD4/CD8 phenotypes, whereas a second wave of clones that expanded from day 15 to 37 leaned towards CD4+. Contracting CD4+ clones turned up mainly in the CM and EM memory subsets, whereas EMRA was where CD8+ clones were enriched. Some responding clones were found in pre-infection memory, which suggests that pre-existing cross-reactive memory T cells took part in the SARS-CoV-2 response. Only a couple of mild cases were covered by the study, and larger cohorts that include severe cases with pre-infection samples were considered necessary. The second-wave clones that peaked on day 37 were not confirmed to be SARS-CoV-2 specific.

Sequencing was carried out with an Illumina NovaSeq 6000. TCRalpha and TCRbeta cDNA libraries were constructed by 5'RACE with constant-segment primers, with sample barcodes and unique molecular identifiers being introduced. Trizol reagent was used to extract RNA from every sample. Library amplification was performed in two PCR steps, and a second sample barcode and Illumina TruSeq adapters were introduced in the second step. Sequencing of libraries was performed on an Illumina NovaSeq with 2 x 150 bp paired-end reads. The study's own analysis went as follows. Demultiplexing of reads and collapsing into UMI-guided consensus sequences were performed with migec v1.2.7. Using mixcr v2.1.11, UMI consensuses were aligned to TRA and TRB V and J templates and then assembled into clonotypes. A clonotype was counted as expanded or contracted only if both edgeR and NoisET called the change significant, with noise models trained on biological replicates. For edgeR calls, a false discovery rate-adjusted p below 0.01 and a log2 fold-change threshold of 1 were applied. As an exploratory analysis of dynamics, max-normalized trajectories of the 1000 most abundant clonotypes were examined with PCA combined with hierarchical clustering. Each responding clone was given a CD4 or CD8 phenotype based on the CD4+ and CD8+ repertoires, which had been sequenced separately. TCRdb reworked the public reads: Q25 trimming with fastp, MiXCR clone assembly, productive beta chains retained. Rows merge per CDR3 protein into single entries with the most common DNA and genes. V and J calls and clone size were set by TCRdb, not the authors. The sample includes under 350,000 distinct CDR3 sequences, with 15% to 20% observed a single time. 20% to 25% of the sample is in the top ten clones.

This clonotype was counted many times. Its antigen target is currently unknown. Base-call qualities are not available, and no considerably larger clone is one nucleotide away. The sequence came from a man between 18 and 35 years old who had mild COVID-19 (a few samples of this study predate the infection). The sample titles of this study are shuffled in the database, so cell type and time point are left out; the donor was told from shared clones. Sample: PBMCs or a T cell subset sorted from them (not recorded which).

The nucleotides are TGTGCCAGCACCCTCTTTTCCCCCGCGAACACCGGGGAGCTGTTTTTT. The translation is CASTLFSPANTGELFF. Recombination connected TRBV7-9 to TRBJ2-2; the D gene is unclear. The CDR3 starts with the cysteine, ends with the phenylalanine, and has 16 residues. Solely the CDR3 DNA is kept, with 48 bases framed from the first base. The junction carries 15 bases between V and J, which are trimmed by 7 bases and 0 bases respectively. For CDR1 and CDR2, the germline V gene (reference sequence) lists SEHNR and FQNEAQ.